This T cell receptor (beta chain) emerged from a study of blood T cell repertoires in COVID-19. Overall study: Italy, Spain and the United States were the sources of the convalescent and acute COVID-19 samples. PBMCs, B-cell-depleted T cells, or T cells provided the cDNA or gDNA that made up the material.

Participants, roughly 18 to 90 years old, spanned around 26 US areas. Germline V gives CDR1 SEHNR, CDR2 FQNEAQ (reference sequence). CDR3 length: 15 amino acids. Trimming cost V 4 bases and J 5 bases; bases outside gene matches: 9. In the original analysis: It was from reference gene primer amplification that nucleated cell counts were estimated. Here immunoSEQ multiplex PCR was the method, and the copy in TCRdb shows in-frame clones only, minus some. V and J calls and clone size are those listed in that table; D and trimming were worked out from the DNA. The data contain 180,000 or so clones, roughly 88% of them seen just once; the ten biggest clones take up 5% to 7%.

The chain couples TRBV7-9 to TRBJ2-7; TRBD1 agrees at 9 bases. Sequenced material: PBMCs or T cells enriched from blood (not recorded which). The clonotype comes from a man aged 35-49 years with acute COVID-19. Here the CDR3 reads CASSSPWDRENEQYF. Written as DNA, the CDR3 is TGTGCCAGCAGCTCGCCCTGGGACAGGGAGAACGAGCAGTACTTC.